The T cell receptor (beta chain) described here comes from a study of blood T cell repertoires in COVID-19. This clone was seen only once. Only in-frame clones appear in the TCRdb table, and some are missing; sequencing was by immunoSEQ multiplex PCR. The top ten hold 0.85% to 1% of the sample, which has approximately 290,000 clones, 70% to 85% seen once. The sequence was obtained from a human donor with COVID-19, enrolled during active disease. The donor label of this sample is uncertain. The sequencing input was peripheral blood.

The CDR3 loop is CASSLTAGVNTEAFF. CDR3 DNA sequence: TGTGCCAGCAGCTTAACGGCGGGGGTGAACACTGAAGCTTTCTTT. This sequence joins TRBV7-3 and TRBJ1-1; D possibly corresponds to TRBD1 (5 bases). The CDR3 has 15 amino acids. Trimming removed 0 bases at V and 0 bases at J, with 8 bases between. From germline, CDR1 is SGHTA and CDR2 FQGTGA. The complete variable domain, with remaining parts taken from reference TRBV7-3 and TRBJ1-1, reads GAGVSQTPSNKVTEKGKYVELRCDPISGHTALYWYRQSLGQGPEFLIYFQGTGAADDSGLPNDRFFAVRPEGSVSTLKIQRTERGDSAVYLCASSLTAGVNTEAFFGQGTRLTVV.